This T cell receptor (beta chain) was observed in a study of cytomegalovirus exposure and HLA in healthy donors. As to this clone: Its antigen remains unknown.

Study observations and caveats: In a later analysis, a genetic analysis reported fewer productive-TCR N-insertions in an Asian-associated ancestry cluster than the cohort average. Earlier findings revealed that most TCR beta V segments proved productive either about 87% or about 30% of the time.

It was with 60 Vbeta and 13 Jbeta primers that the PCR ran. TCRdb keeps only in-frame clones here, not all; method: immunoSEQ multiplex PCR. The sample has around 140,000 clones, 55% to 80% seen once; the top ten hold around 2.5%. What was sequenced was PBMCs. This clonotype originated in a woman aged 40 to 50 in good health and CMV-seronegative.

The CDR3 sequence is CASSFGRYEAFF. The DNA for the CDR3 is TGTGCCAGCAGCTTTGGGCGTTATGAAGCTTTCTTT. This rearrangement joins TRBV11-1 to TRBJ1-1; D call uncertain. V was pared by 3 bases and J by 7 bases, with 9 bases between. The CDR3 is made up of 12 amino acids. Germline-derived CDR1 and CDR2 are SGHAT and FQDESV (reference sequence).